This is a list of T cell receptor beta chains from one sample in a study of OX40 agonist ivuxolimab in advanced cancers. This table comes from immunoSEQ multiplex PCR, and its TCRdb copy is limited to in-frame clones, with some not included. The sample consists of about 44,000 clones, 80% of them appearing once. Specimen: CD4+ or CD8+ T cells sorted from blood, collected in a trial of the OX40 agonist ivuxolimab. All receptors come from an adult with an advanced solid tumor such as melanoma, head and neck, liver or kidney cancer. Each CDR3 is given with its conserved first and last residue. Fields, in order: clone size, D gene, CDR3 length, J gene, V gene, CDR3 protein, CDR3 DNA. The D gene is left open where the match is weak. Not every row has a clone size; where given, it reads once, few, many or a size class.

abundance: once; d_gene: NA; len: 12; j_gene: TRBJ1-5; v_gene: TRBV10-1; CDR3aa: CASSDSNQPQHF; CDR3nt: TGCGCCAGCAGTGACAGCAATCAGCCCCAGCATTTT
abundance: NA; d_gene: NA; len: 14; j_gene: TRBJ2-5; v_gene: TRBV7-9; CDR3aa: CASSLSAGQETQYF; CDR3nt: TGTGCCAGCAGCTTGTCGGCAGGGCAAGAGACCCAGTACTTC
abundance: NA; d_gene: NA; len: 12; j_gene: TRBJ1-1; v_gene: TRBV28; CDR3aa: CASSSYRVSAFF; CDR3nt: TGTGCCAGCAGTTCTTACAGGGTATCAGCTTTCTTT
abundance: NA; d_gene: NA; len: 15; j_gene: TRBJ2-7; v_gene: TRBV15; CDR3aa: CATSRERHSSYEQYF; CDR3nt: TGTGCCACCAGCAGAGAAAGACATAGCTCCTACGAGCAGTACTTC
abundance: NA; d_gene: TRBD1; len: 15; j_gene: TRBJ2-7; v_gene: TRBV9; CDR3aa: CASSVGQGAYYEQYF; CDR3nt: TGTGCCAGCAGCGTAGGGCAGGGGGCCTACTACGAGCAGTACTTC
abundance: NA; d_gene: TRBD2; len: 16; j_gene: TRBJ2-7; v_gene: TRBV9; CDR3aa: CASSSSAGARGHEQYF; CDR3nt: TGTGCCAGCAGCTCAAGCGCGGGAGCCCGTGGTCACGAGCAGTACTTC
abundance: NA; d_gene: NA; len: 15; j_gene: TRBJ1-3; v_gene: TRBV6-1; CDR3aa: CASSDWGAPGNTIYF; CDR3nt: TGTGCCAGCAGCGACTGGGGGGCGCCTGGAAACACCATATATTTT
abundance: NA; d_gene: TRBD1; len: 14; j_gene: TRBJ2-2; v_gene: TRBV12-5; CDR3aa: CASGQGADTGELFF; CDR3nt: TGTGCTAGTGGCCAGGGGGCAGACACCGGGGAGCTGTTTTTT
abundance: NA; d_gene: NA; len: 19; j_gene: TRBJ2-1; v_gene: TRBV27; CDR3aa: CASSPRRAPGASIYNEQFF; CDR3nt: TGTGCCAGCAGTCCGCGGAGGGCCCCAGGGGCTTCTATCTACAATGAGCAGTTCTTC
abundance: NA; d_gene: NA; len: 14; j_gene: TRBJ2-3; v_gene: TRBV18; CDR3aa: CASSLTSKGDTQYF; CDR3nt: TGTGCCAGCTCACTAACTAGCAAGGGAGATACGCAGTATTTT
abundance: NA; d_gene: NA; len: 15; j_gene: TRBJ1-2; v_gene: TRBV4-3; CDR3aa: CASSQSRSENYGYTF; CDR3nt: TGCGCCAGCAGCCAATCGAGGTCGGAGAACTATGGCTACACCTTC
abundance: once; d_gene: NA; len: 13; j_gene: TRBJ1-1; v_gene: TRBV7-8; CDR3aa: CASSPRTAQKAFF; CDR3nt: TGTGCCAGCAGCCCCCGGACTGCCCAGAAGGCTTTCTTT
abundance: once; d_gene: NA; len: 13; j_gene: TRBJ2-1; v_gene: TRBV9; CDR3aa: CASSQADYNEQFF; CDR3nt: TGTGCCAGCAGCCAAGCCGACTACAATGAGCAGTTCTTC
abundance: NA; d_gene: TRBD2; len: 17; j_gene: TRBJ2-3; v_gene: TRBV5-4; CDR3aa: CASSGGLAVKSTDTQYF; CDR3nt: TGTGCCAGCAGCGGAGGACTAGCGGTCAAGAGCACAGATACGCAGTATTTT
abundance: NA; d_gene: NA; len: 17; j_gene: TRBJ2-2; v_gene: TRBV18; CDR3aa: CASSPHEAGANTGELFF; CDR3nt: TGTGCCAGCTCACCGCACGAGGCGGGCGCGAACACCGGGGAGCTGTTTTTT
abundance: NA; d_gene: TRBD1; len: 15; j_gene: TRBJ2-2; v_gene: TRBV27; CDR3aa: CASSDRGQGTGELFF; CDR3nt: TGTGCCAGCAGCGACAGGGGGCAAGGTACCGGGGAGCTGTTTTTT
abundance: NA; d_gene: TRBD2; len: 20; j_gene: TRBJ2-6; v_gene: TRBV4-2; CDR3aa: CASSPTPGLAGGPGANVLTF; CDR3nt: TGTGCCAGCAGCCCCACCCCTGGACTAGCGGGAGGGCCTGGGGCCAACGTCCTGACTTTC
abundance: NA; d_gene: TRBD1; len: 15; j_gene: TRBJ2-5; v_gene: TRBV16; CDR3aa: CASSLGGQGQETQYF; CDR3nt: TGTGCCAGCAGCCTCGGAGGACAGGGCCAAGAGACCCAGTACTTC
abundance: NA; d_gene: NA; len: 13; j_gene: TRBJ2-3; v_gene: TRBV4-1; CDR3aa: CASSQGGGTPQYF; CDR3nt: TGCGCCAGCAGCCAAGGGGGGGGCACTCCGCAGTATTTT
abundance: NA; d_gene: TRBD1; len: 13; j_gene: TRBJ2-7; v_gene: TRBV6-4; CDR3aa: CASSPGTGLEQYF; CDR3nt: TGTGCCAGCAGCCCCGGGACAGGGCTCGAGCAGTACTTC
abundance: NA; d_gene: TRBD1; len: 12; j_gene: TRBJ2-7; v_gene: TRBV29-1; CDR3aa: CSGRDRGYEQYF; CDR3nt: TGCAGCGGCCGGGACAGGGGATACGAGCAGTACTTC
abundance: NA; d_gene: NA; len: 14; j_gene: TRBJ2-7; v_gene: TRBV6-4; CDR3aa: CASRRQQDPYEQYF; CDR3nt: TGTGCCAGCAGACGACAACAGGACCCCTACGAGCAGTACTTC
abundance: once; d_gene: TRBD1; len: 17; j_gene: TRBJ1-3; v_gene: TRBV7-9; CDR3aa: CASSPRTGGLSGNTIYF; CDR3nt: TGTGCCAGCAGCCCACGGACAGGCGGCCTCTCTGGAAACACCATATATTTT
abundance: NA; d_gene: TRBD2; len: 16; j_gene: TRBJ2-1; v_gene: TRBV7-8; CDR3aa: CASSLVGSASGGEQFF; CDR3nt: TGTGCCAGCAGCTTAGTTGGCTCCGCTAGCGGGGGTGAGCAGTTCTTC
abundance: NA; d_gene: NA; len: 16; j_gene: TRBJ1-4; v_gene: TRBV10-3; CDR3aa: CAISYNRDASNEKLFF; CDR3nt: TGTGCCATCAGTTATAACAGGGATGCAAGTAATGAAAAACTGTTTTTT
abundance: NA; d_gene: NA; len: 15; j_gene: TRBJ2-7; v_gene: TRBV6-5; CDR3aa: CASSYVAENPYEQYF; CDR3nt: TGTGCCAGCAGTTACGTGGCGGAAAACCCATACGAGCAGTACTTC
abundance: few; d_gene: TRBD2; len: 14; j_gene: TRBJ2-7; v_gene: TRBV19; CDR3aa: CASSLAGGPYEQYF; CDR3nt: TGTGCCAGTAGCTTAGCGGGAGGCCCCTACGAGCAGTACTTC
abundance: NA; d_gene: NA; len: 13; j_gene: TRBJ1-4; v_gene: TRBV2; CDR3aa: CASRGSMNEKLFF; CDR3nt: TGTGCCAGCAGGGGTAGTATGAATGAAAAACTGTTTTTT
abundance: NA; d_gene: NA; len: 12; j_gene: TRBJ2-7; v_gene: TRBV4-1; CDR3aa: CASSQAGREQYF; CDR3nt: TGTGCCAGCAGCCAAGCAGGGCGCGAGCAGTACTTC
abundance: NA; d_gene: NA; len: 16; j_gene: TRBJ2-4; v_gene: TRBV5-6; CDR3aa: CASSSLAALAKNIQYF; CDR3nt: TGTGCCAGCAGCTCCTTAGCGGCCCTAGCCAAAAACATTCAGTACTTC
abundance: once; d_gene: NA; len: 14; j_gene: TRBJ1-4; v_gene: TRBV6-1; CDR3aa: CASSEGAGYEKLFF; CDR3nt: TGTGCCAGCAGTGAAGGGGCCGGGTACGAAAAACTGTTTTTT
abundance: NA; d_gene: NA; len: 15; j_gene: TRBJ2-6; v_gene: TRBV11-2; CDR3aa: CASSSSRTGANVLTF; CDR3nt: TGTGCCAGCAGCTCATCTAGAACTGGGGCCAACGTCCTGACTTTC
abundance: NA; d_gene: TRBD1; len: 15; j_gene: TRBJ2-7; v_gene: TRBV18; CDR3aa: CASSPSNRGLYEQYF; CDR3nt: TGTGCCAGCTCACCATCTAACAGGGGGCTCTACGAGCAGTACTTC
abundance: NA; d_gene: NA; len: 15; j_gene: TRBJ2-7; v_gene: TRBV19; CDR3aa: CATSEVFGTFYEQYF; CDR3nt: TGTGCCACCTCAGAGGTTTTCGGGACCTTCTACGAGCAGTACTTC
abundance: NA; d_gene: NA; len: 15; j_gene: TRBJ1-2; v_gene: TRBV4-3; CDR3aa: CASSQDPGRETGYTF; CDR3nt: TGCGCCAGCAGCCAAGATCCCGGCAGGGAGACTGGCTACACCTTC
abundance: NA; d_gene: TRBD1; len: 15; j_gene: TRBJ1-3; v_gene: TRBV4-2; CDR3aa: CASSQTGVFGNTIYF; CDR3nt: TGTGCCAGCAGCCAAACAGGGGTATTTGGAAACACCATATATTTT
abundance: NA; d_gene: TRBD2; len: 16; j_gene: TRBJ2-1; v_gene: TRBV4-1; CDR3aa: CASSSTRTSAYNEQFF; CDR3nt: TGCGCCAGCAGTTCCACCCGGACTAGCGCCTACAATGAGCAGTTCTTC
abundance: NA; d_gene: TRBD2; len: 16; j_gene: TRBJ2-1; v_gene: TRBV19; CDR3aa: CASTGEGTGRYNEQFF; CDR3nt: TGTGCCAGTACCGGGGAGGGGACGGGACGTTACAATGAGCAGTTCTTC
abundance: NA; d_gene: NA; len: 14; j_gene: TRBJ1-1; v_gene: TRBV6-5; CDR3aa: CASSYSAENTEAFF; CDR3nt: TGTGCCAGCAGTTACTCGGCGGAGAACACTGAAGCTTTCTTT
abundance: NA; d_gene: NA; len: 15; j_gene: TRBJ2-7; v_gene: TRBV27; CDR3aa: CASSLSGGLPHEQYF; CDR3nt: TGTGCCAGCAGTTTATCCGGGGGACTCCCCCACGAGCAGTACTTC
abundance: NA; d_gene: TRBD2; len: 16; j_gene: TRBJ2-5; v_gene: TRBV6-5; CDR3aa: CASSYSIAGGSETQYF; CDR3nt: TGTGCCAGCAGTTACTCTATAGCGGGAGGGTCAGAGACCCAGTACTTC
abundance: NA; d_gene: NA; len: 15; j_gene: TRBJ2-1; v_gene: TRBV7-2; CDR3aa: CASSLGASSYNEQFF; CDR3nt: TGTGCCAGCAGCTTGGGGGCTAGCTCCTACAATGAGCAGTTCTTC
abundance: NA; d_gene: TRBD1; len: 15; j_gene: TRBJ2-3; v_gene: TRBV7-9; CDR3aa: CASSSGTDVLDTQYF; CDR3nt: TGTGCCAGCAGCTCCGGGACAGACGTGCTAGATACGCAGTATTTT
abundance: NA; d_gene: NA; len: 11; j_gene: TRBJ1-6; v_gene: TRBV20-1; CDR3aa: CSASWDSPLHF; CDR3nt: TGCAGTGCTAGTTGGGATTCACCCCTCCACTTT
abundance: NA; d_gene: NA; len: 11; j_gene: TRBJ2-7; v_gene: TRBV20-1; CDR3aa: CSASRNYEQYF; CDR3nt: TGCAGTGCTAGCCGGAACTACGAGCAGTACTTC
abundance: NA; d_gene: NA; len: 14; j_gene: TRBJ1-4; v_gene: TRBV19; CDR3aa: CASSNTGGLEKLFF; CDR3nt: TGTGCCAGTAGTAACACAGGCGGGTTGGAAAAACTGTTTTTT
abundance: NA; d_gene: TRBD2; len: 13; j_gene: TRBJ2-1; v_gene: TRBV6-5; CDR3aa: CASSSGTTNEQFF; CDR3nt: TGTGCCAGCAGTTCCGGGACTACTAATGAGCAGTTCTTC
abundance: NA; d_gene: NA; len: 12; j_gene: TRBJ2-7; v_gene: TRBV18; CDR3aa: CASSPSPYEQYF; CDR3nt: TGTGCCAGCTCCCCCTCCCCCTACGAGCAGTACTTC
abundance: NA; d_gene: NA; len: 14; j_gene: TRBJ1-1; v_gene: TRBV15; CDR3aa: CATSRGQSNTEAFF; CDR3nt: TGTGCCACCAGCAGAGGACAGTCGAACACTGAAGCTTTCTTT
abundance: once; d_gene: NA; len: 14; j_gene: TRBJ2-3; v_gene: TRBV2; CDR3aa: CASTLSRGTDTQYF; CDR3nt: TGTGCCAGCACTCTTAGCAGGGGCACAGATACGCAGTATTTT
abundance: NA; d_gene: TRBD2; len: 15; j_gene: TRBJ2-1; v_gene: TRBV9; CDR3aa: CASSVRSGRWYEQFF; CDR3nt: TGTGCCAGCAGCGTACGGAGCGGGAGATGGTATGAGCAGTTCTTC
abundance: few; d_gene: TRBD1; len: 14; j_gene: TRBJ1-2; v_gene: TRBV19; CDR3aa: CASSILAGGYGYTF; CDR3nt: TGTGCCAGTAGTATTCTGGCAGGGGGCTATGGCTACACCTTC
abundance: once; d_gene: TRBD2; len: 13; j_gene: TRBJ2-7; v_gene: TRBV6-1; CDR3aa: CASSSGRIEEQYF; CDR3nt: TGTGCCAGTAGTAGCGGGAGGATTGAGGAGCAGTACTTC
abundance: NA; d_gene: TRBD1; len: 14; j_gene: TRBJ2-1; v_gene: TRBV7-9; CDR3aa: CASSGGTGHNEQFF; CDR3nt: TGTGCCAGCAGCGGAGGGACAGGGCACAATGAGCAGTTCTTC
abundance: NA; d_gene: TRBD1; len: 13; j_gene: TRBJ1-1; v_gene: TRBV5-4; CDR3aa: CASSWTGFAEAFF; CDR3nt: TGTGCCAGCAGCTGGACAGGGTTCGCTGAAGCTTTCTTT